This passage covers 23 T cell receptor beta chains from one sample sequenced in a study of shared clonotypes between healthy human individuals. Method: immunoSEQ multiplex PCR; TCRdb's copy keeps in-frame clones and lacks some. The data hold 1.6 million or so clones, with approximately 97% observed a single time. Material: naive CD4+ T cells sorted from blood. Subset: CD45RA+ positively selected. The origin of the receptors is a man aged 25 to 40 in good health.

The chain links TRBV18 to TRBJ2-4; 7 nucleotides align to TRBD2. Germline V CDR1 and CDR2: KGHSH, LQKENI. The length of the CDR3 is 13 residues. The V segment lost 3 bases and the J segment 7 bases; nucleotides outside the gene matches: 3. The CDR3, as DNA: TGTGCCAGCTCACCCCTCGGGAGGAACATTCAGTACTTC. It specifies CASSPLGRNIQYF.

The rearrangement joins TRBV6-5 to TRBJ2-3; unclear D gene. V was cut by 0 bases and J by 0 bases, with 10 bases left in between. The CDR3 length is 16 residues. The germline CDR1 and CDR2 sequences are MNHEY and SVGAGI. The CDR3 protein is CASSYSPYRSTDTQYF. CDR3 nucleotide sequence: TGTGCCAGCAGTTACTCCCCTTACCGGAGCACAGATACGCAGTATTTT.

The rearrangement uses TRBV28 and TRBJ2-7, with D possibly TRBD2 on 5 matching bases. The germline V and J ends were trimmed by 6 bases and 5 bases, with 17 bases remaining between them. The V gene's germline CDR1 is MDHEN and CDR2 SYDVKM. The CDR3 covers 14 residues. CDR3 DNA: TGTGCCAGCAGCCTACTAGGATCCCAGAACGAGCAGTACTTC. It translates to CASSLLGSQNEQYF.

The chain combines TRBV30 with TRBJ2-7; no firm D call. This CDR3 region has 12 residues. CDR1 and CDR2 from the germline V gene are GTSNPN and SVGIG (reference sequence). Trimming shortened V by 5 bases and J by 5 bases, and 13 bases separated the two germline ends. CDR3 in DNA: TGTGCCTGGTCATACGTTATCGACGAGCAGTACTTC. It encodes CAWSYVIDEQYF.

About this clone: At the DNA level, this CDR3 is encoded by other sequences in the same sample as well. The V and J genes are TRBV4-3 and TRBJ2-7; D might be TRBD1 or TRBD2, each matching 5 bases. Trimming took off 0 bases at V and 2 bases at J, with 11 bases between the two ends. The CDR3 is 15 amino acids. CDR1 is LGHNA and CDR2 is YSLEER in the germline V gene. As DNA, the CDR3 is TGCGCCAGCAGCCAAGAAGCCGGGGCTCCCTACGAGCAGTACTTC. Amino acids: CASSQEAGAPYEQYF.

V gene TRBV6-6 combines with J gene TRBJ1-4, with D perhaps matching TRBD1 (5 bases). V lost 3 bases to trimming and J lost 5 bases, with 13 bases between them. Germline assignment: CDR1 MNHNY and CDR2 SVGAGI (reference sequence). The CDR3 contains 15 residues. CDR3 coding DNA: TGTGCCAGCAGTTATTGGACGGACAAGAATGAAAAACTGTTTTTT. It translates to CASSYWTDKNEKLFF.

Of note for this clone: Mismatch with germline at one junction end may stem from a read error. The V gene is TRBV19, the J gene TRBJ2-7; D gene ambiguous. The V gene's germline CDR1 is LNHDA and CDR2 SQIVND (reference sequence). This CDR3 contains 14 residues. CDR3 amino acids: CASRIGPSTYEQYF. The CDR3 region has the DNA TGTGCCAGTAGGATAGGTCCCTCTACCTACGAGCAGTACTTC.

This chain uses TRBV27 with TRBJ2-2; 12 positions agree with TRBD2. V gave up 8 bases and J gave up 6 bases; unmatched junction bases: 7. This CDR3 is 15 amino acids long. CDR1 is MNHEY, CDR2 SMNVEV, per germline (reference sequence). The CDR3 protein is CASAMTSGSAGELFF. The CDR3 DNA reads TGTGCCAGCGCGATGACTAGCGGGAGTGCCGGGGAGCTGTTTTTT.

CDR3 amino acids: CASSIPGLAGPAGSTDTQYF. The CDR3 nucleotides read TGCGCCAGCAGCATCCCGGGACTAGCGGGACCAGCTGGGAGCACAGATACGCAGTATTTT. This chain joins TRBV5-1 and TRBJ2-3, with 13 nucleotides matching TRBD2. Germline trimming cut 4 bases from V and 0 bases from J; bases unmatched to any gene: 14. Germline V gene lookup returns CDR1 SGHRS and CDR2 YFSETQ. This CDR3 contains 20 residues.

The V gene is TRBV2, the J gene TRBJ1-2, with unresolved D. V shed 7 bases and J shed 1 base, with 19 bases lying between them. The CDR3 has 16 residues. CDR1 SNHLY and CDR2 FYNNEI come from the germline V gene. The CDR3: CASTIIRRGSNYGYTF. The CDR3 coding sequence is TGTGCCAGCACTATCATACGTAGAGGTAGTAACTATGGCTACACCTTC.

This clone showed up just once. Here the CDR3 reads CSVLARSMNTEAFF. The CDR3 DNA follows: TGCAGCGTCCTAGCCAGATCCATGAACACTGAAGCTTTCTTT. The chain employs TRBV29-1 and TRBJ1-1; D not resolved. This CDR3 spans 14 amino acids. The V end lost 6 bases, the J end lost 0 bases, and 14 bases lay between the germline ends. Germline CDR1 and CDR2: SQVTM and ANQGSEA.

This chain uses TRBV5-1 with TRBJ2-6; no clear D. The germline gives CDR1 SGHRS, CDR2 YFSETQ. V lost 4 bases and J 1 base, leaving 18 bases between the germline ends. This CDR3 region has 18 residues. This CDR3 is CASSPIAGLLSGANVLTF. The CDR3 nucleotides read TGCGCCAGCAGCCCGATAGCAGGCCTATTATCTGGGGCCAACGTCCTGACTTTC.

V gene TRBV5-1 combines with J gene TRBJ2-7, with 9 bases that match TRBD1. After removal of 4 bases from V and 5 bases from J, the junction contained 13 bases not matched to a gene. This CDR3 is built from 16 residues. Looked up from germline, CDR1 is SGHRS and CDR2 is YFSETQ. The CDR3 spells CASSLEGGQGIHEQYF. DNA of the CDR3: TGCGCCAGCAGCCTGGAAGGGGGACAGGGTATCCACGAGCAGTACTTC.

In this sample, this clone turned up a few times. J is TRBJ1-2 and V is TRBV18, with D maybe TRBD1 (5 bases). Between the trimmed V and J ends, which lost 3 bases and 4 bases, there was a span of 12 bases. Germline loops: CDR1 KGHSH, CDR2 LQKENI. The CDR3 covers 14 residues. CDR3 residues: CASSPDDRGYGYTF. The CDR3 coding sequence is TGTGCCAGCTCACCCGACGACAGAGGCTATGGCTACACCTTC.

V is TRBV7-9 and J is TRBJ1-3; D is possibly TRBD1 (5 bases). Between the trimmed V and J ends, which lost 2 bases and 0 bases, there was a span of 14 bases. CDR1 and CDR2 from the germline V gene are SEHNR and FQNEAQ (reference sequence). The CDR3 contains 17 residues. CDR3 amino acids: CASSLIGAAYSGNTIYF. In DNA, the CDR3 is TGTGCCAGCAGCTTAATCGGGGCGGCATACTCTGGAAACACCATATATTTT.

The genes are TRBV7-9 and TRBJ2-4; D is perhaps TRBD2 (6 bases). The CDR3 length is 14 residues. The germline V gene encodes CDR1 SEHNR and CDR2 FQNEAQ (reference sequence). The V end lost 5 bases, the J end lost 4 bases, and 12 bases lay between the germline ends. DNA for the CDR3: TGTGCCAGCAGCAGGCTCGGGGGAAAAAACATTCAGTACTTC. Encoded protein: CASSRLGGKNIQYF.

The chain's CDR3 is CASWGQDRGQETQYF. The CDR3 DNA reads TGCGCCAGCTGGGGCCAGGACAGGGGGCAAGAGACCCAGTACTTC. The chain couples TRBV5-1 to TRBJ2-5; 10 bases map to TRBD1. Per the germline V gene, CDR1 is SGHRS and CDR2 is YFSETQ. With V trimmed by 7 bases and J by 2 bases, 8 bases remained unmatched. CDR3 size: 15 residues.

The genes are TRBV5-6 and TRBJ2-2; 9 bases are shared with TRBD1. V was clipped by 4 bases and J by 4 bases; unmatched bases: 5. CDR1 SGHDT and CDR2 YYEEEE come from the germline V gene. The CDR3 extends over 15 amino acids. The DNA of the CDR3 is TGTGCCAGCAGCAGGGACAGGGTGGTCACCGGGGAGCTGTTTTTT. Residues: CASSRDRVVTGELFF.

This chain joins TRBV20-1 and TRBJ2-1; no reliable D call. The CDR3 extends over 11 amino acids. Trimming pared 6 bases from V and 9 bases from J, leaving 12 bases between. Germline loops: CDR1 DFQATT, CDR2 SNEGSKA (reference sequence). CDR3 bases: TGCAGTGCCCGCCGGCGGACTGAGCAGTTCTTC. Protein sequence: CSARRRTEQFF.

The rearrangement joins TRBV7-9 to TRBJ1-4; weak D call: TRBD1 (5 bases). Germline loops: CDR1 SEHNR, CDR2 FQNEAQ (reference sequence). The CDR3 extends over 15 amino acids. V dropped 1 base and J dropped 4 bases, with 10 bases sitting between them. CDR3 sequence: CASSLGGPDNEKLFF. Written as DNA, the CDR3 is TGTGCCAGCAGCTTAGGGGGACCAGATAATGAAAAACTGTTTTTT.

This rearrangement joins TRBV5-4 to TRBJ1-3, with D possibly TRBD1 on 6 matching bases. The CDR3 contains 16 residues. CDR1 and CDR2 (germline): SGHNT, YYREEE (reference sequence). The ends were cut back, 3 bases at V and 0 bases at J, with 13 bases in the middle. CDR3 amino acids: CASSWGGGPSGNTIYF. CDR3 in DNA: TGTGCCAGCAGCTGGGGAGGGGGACCCTCTGGAAACACCATATATTTT.

The gene calls are TRBV6-6 and TRBJ1-1; TRBD1 matches 7 bases. The ends lost 0 bases at V and 1 base at J; junction bases unmatched: 2. Germline CDR1 is MNHNY and CDR2 is SVGAGI (reference sequence). There are 15 residues in the CDR3. The CDR3 loop is CASSYSGQTNTEAFF. The CDR3 coding sequence is TGTGCCAGCAGTTACTCGGGACAGACGAACACTGAAGCTTTCTTT.

The chain employs TRBV6-6 and TRBJ2-1; 10 bases line up with TRBD1. The CDR3 runs to 16 residues. The germline V gene has CDR1 MNHNY and CDR2 SVGAGI (reference sequence). V gave up 6 bases and J gave up 7 bases; unmatched junction bases: 12. CDR3 coding DNA: TGTGCCAGCAGGCAGACACCGGGACAGGGGCATAATGAGCAGTTCTTC. This codes for CASRQTPGQGHNEQFF.